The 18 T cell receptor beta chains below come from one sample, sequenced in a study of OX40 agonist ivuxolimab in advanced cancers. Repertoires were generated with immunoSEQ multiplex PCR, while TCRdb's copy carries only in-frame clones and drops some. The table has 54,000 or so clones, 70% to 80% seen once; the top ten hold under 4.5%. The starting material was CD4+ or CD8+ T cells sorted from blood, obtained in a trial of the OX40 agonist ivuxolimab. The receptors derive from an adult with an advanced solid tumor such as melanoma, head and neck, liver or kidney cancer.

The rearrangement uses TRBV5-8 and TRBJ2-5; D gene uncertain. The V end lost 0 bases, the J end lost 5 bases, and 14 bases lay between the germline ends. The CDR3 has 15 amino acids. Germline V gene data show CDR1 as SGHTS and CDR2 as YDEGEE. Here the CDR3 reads CASSLDQDLVETQYF. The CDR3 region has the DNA TGTGCCAGCAGCTTGGACCAGGACCTGGTGGAGACCCAGTACTTC.

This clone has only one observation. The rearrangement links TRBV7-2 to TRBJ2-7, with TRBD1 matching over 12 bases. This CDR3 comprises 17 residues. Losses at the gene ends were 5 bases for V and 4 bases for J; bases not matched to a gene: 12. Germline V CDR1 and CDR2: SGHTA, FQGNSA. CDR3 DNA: TGTGCCAGCAGCATCAAATTACCGGGACAGGGGGCTTACGAGCAGTACTTC. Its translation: CASSIKLPGQGAYEQYF.

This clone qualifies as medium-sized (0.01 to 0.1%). The CDR3 loop is CASSQERASGGYTYEQYF. The DNA for the CDR3 is TGCGCCAGCAGCCAAGAGCGGGCTAGCGGGGGCTATACCTACGAGCAGTACTTC. J is TRBJ2-7 and V is TRBV4-3, with 10 bases identical to TRBD2. The CDR3 consists of 18 residues. Germline CDR1 and CDR2: LGHNA and YSLEER. Trimming cost V 0 bases and J 2 bases; bases outside gene matches: 10.

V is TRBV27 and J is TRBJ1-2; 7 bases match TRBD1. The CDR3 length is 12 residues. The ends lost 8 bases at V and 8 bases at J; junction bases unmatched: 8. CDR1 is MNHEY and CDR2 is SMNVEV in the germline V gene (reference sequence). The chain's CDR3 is CASGTGARGYTF. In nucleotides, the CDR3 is TGTGCCAGCGGTACAGGGGCTAGGGGCTACACCTTC.

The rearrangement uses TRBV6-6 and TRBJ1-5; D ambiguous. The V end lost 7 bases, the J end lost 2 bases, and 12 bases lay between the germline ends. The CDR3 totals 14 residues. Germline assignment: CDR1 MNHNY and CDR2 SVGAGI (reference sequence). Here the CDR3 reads CASTRNRGNQPQHF. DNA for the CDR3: TGTGCCAGCACCAGGAATCGAGGCAATCAGCCCCAGCATTTT.

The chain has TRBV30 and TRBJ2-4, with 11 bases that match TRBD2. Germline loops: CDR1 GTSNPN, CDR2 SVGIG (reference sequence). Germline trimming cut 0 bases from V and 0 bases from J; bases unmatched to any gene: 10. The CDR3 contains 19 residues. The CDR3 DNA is TGTGCCTGGAGTGTAATCCGCGGGGGACTAGCGGTAGCCAAAAACATTCAGTACTTC. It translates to CAWSVIRGGLAVAKNIQYF.

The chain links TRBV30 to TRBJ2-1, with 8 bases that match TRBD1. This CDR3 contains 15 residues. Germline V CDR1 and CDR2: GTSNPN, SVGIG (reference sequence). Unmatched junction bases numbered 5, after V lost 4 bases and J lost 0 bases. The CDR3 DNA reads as TGTGCCTGGATGACAGGGGCGAGCTCCTACAATGAGCAGTTCTTC. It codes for CAWMTGASSYNEQFF.

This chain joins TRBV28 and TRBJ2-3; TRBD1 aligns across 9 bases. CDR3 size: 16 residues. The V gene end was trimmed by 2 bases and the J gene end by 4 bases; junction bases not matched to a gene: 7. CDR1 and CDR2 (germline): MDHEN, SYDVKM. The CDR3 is CASSLQDRGVPDTQYF. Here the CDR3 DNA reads TGTGCCAGCAGTTTACAGGACAGGGGAGTACCAGATACGCAGTATTTT.

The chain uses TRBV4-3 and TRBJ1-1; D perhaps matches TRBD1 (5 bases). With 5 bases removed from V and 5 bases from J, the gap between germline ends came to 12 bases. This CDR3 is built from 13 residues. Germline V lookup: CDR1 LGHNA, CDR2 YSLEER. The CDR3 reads CASSNHGGTEAFF. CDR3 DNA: TGCGCCAGCAGCAATCATGGGGGGACTGAAGCTTTCTTT.

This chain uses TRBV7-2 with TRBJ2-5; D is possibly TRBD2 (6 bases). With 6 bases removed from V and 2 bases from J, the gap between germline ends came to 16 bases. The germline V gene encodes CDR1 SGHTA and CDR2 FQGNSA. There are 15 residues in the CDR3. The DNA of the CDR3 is TGTGCCAGCAGGAAATCGGGGGTGCGGCAAGAGACCCAGTACTTC. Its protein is CASRKSGVRQETQYF.

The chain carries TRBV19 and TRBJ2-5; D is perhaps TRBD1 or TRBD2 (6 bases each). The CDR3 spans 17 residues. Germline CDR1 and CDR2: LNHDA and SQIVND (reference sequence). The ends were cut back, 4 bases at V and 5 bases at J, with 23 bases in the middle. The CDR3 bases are TGTGCCAGTAGTAACTACTCGACAGGACGGGCGGGGGAGACCCAGTACTTC. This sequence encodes CASSNYSTGRAGETQYF.

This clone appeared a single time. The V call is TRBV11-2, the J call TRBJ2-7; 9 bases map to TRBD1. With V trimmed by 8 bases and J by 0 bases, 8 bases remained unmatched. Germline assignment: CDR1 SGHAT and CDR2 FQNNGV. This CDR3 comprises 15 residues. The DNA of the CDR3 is TGTGCCAGCGAACCCGGGACAGGGAGCTCCTACGAGCAGTACTTC. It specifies CASEPGTGSSYEQYF. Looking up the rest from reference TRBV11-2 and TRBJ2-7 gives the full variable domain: EAGVAQSPRYKIIEKRQSVAFWCNPISGHATLYWYQQILGQGPKLLIQFQNNGVVDDSQLPKDRFSAERLKGVDSTLKIQPAKLEDSAVYLCASEPGTGSSYEQYFGPGTRLTVT.

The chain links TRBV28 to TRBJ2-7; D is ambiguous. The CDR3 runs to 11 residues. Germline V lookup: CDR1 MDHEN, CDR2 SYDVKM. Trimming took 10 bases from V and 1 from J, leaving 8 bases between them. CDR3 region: CATTTSYEQYF. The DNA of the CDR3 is TGTGCCACCACGACTTCCTACGAGCAGTACTTC.

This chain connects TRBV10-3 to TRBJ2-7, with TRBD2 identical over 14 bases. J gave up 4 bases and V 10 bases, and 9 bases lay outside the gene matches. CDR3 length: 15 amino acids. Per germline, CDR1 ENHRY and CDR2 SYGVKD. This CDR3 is CATGPTSGGAYEQYF. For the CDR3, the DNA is TGTGCCACCGGCCCGACTAGCGGGGGGGCGTACGAGCAGTACTTC.

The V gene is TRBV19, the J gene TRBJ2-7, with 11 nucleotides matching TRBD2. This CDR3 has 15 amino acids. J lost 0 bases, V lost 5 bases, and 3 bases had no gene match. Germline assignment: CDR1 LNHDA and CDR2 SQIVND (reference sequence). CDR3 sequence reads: CASSDTSGSSYEQYF. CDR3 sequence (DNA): TGTGCCAGTAGTGATACTAGCGGGAGCTCCTACGAGCAGTACTTC.

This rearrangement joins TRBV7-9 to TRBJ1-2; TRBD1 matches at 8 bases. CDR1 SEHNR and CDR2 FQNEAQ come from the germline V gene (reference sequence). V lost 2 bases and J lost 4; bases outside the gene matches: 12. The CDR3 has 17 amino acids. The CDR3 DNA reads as TGTGCCAGCAGCTTAAGCCCCGCCGGGACAGGTGTCTATGGCTACACCTTC. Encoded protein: CASSLSPAGTGVYGYTF. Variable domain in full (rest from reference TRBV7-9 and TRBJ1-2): DTGVSQNPRHKITKRGQNVTFRCDPISEHNRLYWYRQTLGQGPEFLTYFQNEAQLEKSRLLSDRFSAERPKGSFSTLEIQRTEQGDSAMYLCASSLSPAGTGVYGYTFGSGTRLTVV.

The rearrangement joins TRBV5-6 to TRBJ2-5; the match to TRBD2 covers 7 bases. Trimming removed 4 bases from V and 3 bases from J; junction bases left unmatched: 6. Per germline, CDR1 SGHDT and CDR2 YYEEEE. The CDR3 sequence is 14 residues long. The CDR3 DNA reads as TGTGCCAGCAGCCCCGGGGACTACAAAGAGACCCAGTACTTC. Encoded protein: CASSPGDYKETQYF.

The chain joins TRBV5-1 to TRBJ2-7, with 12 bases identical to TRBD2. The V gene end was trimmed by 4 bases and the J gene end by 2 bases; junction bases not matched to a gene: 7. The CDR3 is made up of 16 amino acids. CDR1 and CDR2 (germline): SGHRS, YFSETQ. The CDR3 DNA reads TGCGCCAGCAGCCGACTGACTAGCGGGAGTCCCTACGAGCAGTACTTC. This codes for CASSRLTSGSPYEQYF.